This T cell receptor beta chain came from a study of T cell responses to AZD1222 COVID-19 vaccine. About the study: Analysis merged second doses at about 4 or about 12 weeks.

There are a few counts of this clone. Its cognate antigen is unknown. Overall study findings and caveats: Researchers took repertoire samples only after the peak T cell response had come. Seropositive status at baseline applied to only six AZD1222 recipients.

Method: immunoSEQ multiplex PCR; TCRdb's copy keeps in-frame clones and lacks some. The data show roughly 100,000 clones, 82% seen once. CDR1 DFQATT and CDR2 SNEGSKA come from the germline V gene (reference sequence). This CDR3 is built from 11 residues. V lost 8 bases, J lost 4 bases, and 4 bases stayed unmatched. The TCR comes from an adult in good health. This sample comprised peripheral blood, obtained on day 0 of AZD1222 vaccination. This sequence joins TRBV20-1 and TRBJ1-1; 7 bases map to TRBD1. The CDR3, as DNA: TGCAGTACAGGGGTTGGCACTGAAGCTTTCTTT. As protein: CSTGVGTEAFF.